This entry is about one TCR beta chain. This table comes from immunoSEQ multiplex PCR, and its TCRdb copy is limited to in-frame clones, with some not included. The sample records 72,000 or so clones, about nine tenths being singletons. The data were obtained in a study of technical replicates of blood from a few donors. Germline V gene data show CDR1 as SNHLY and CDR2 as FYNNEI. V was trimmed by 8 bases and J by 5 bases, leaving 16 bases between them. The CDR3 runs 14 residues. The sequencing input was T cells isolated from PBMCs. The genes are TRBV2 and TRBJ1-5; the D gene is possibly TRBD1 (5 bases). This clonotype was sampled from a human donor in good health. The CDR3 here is CASCSGFVDQPQHF. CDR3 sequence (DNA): TGTGCCAGCTGCTCAGGGTTTGTCGATCAGCCCCAGCATTTT.